This T cell receptor (beta chain) derives from a study of T-cell memory formation after mild COVID-19. MiXCR was run by TCRdb on the 5' RACE reads, yielding one entry per CDR3 protein. The sample shows about 180,000 distinct CDR3 sequences, 16% of them seen only once. The V and J ends lost 4 bases and 2 bases respectively, with 7 bases between them. CDR1 is SQVTM, CDR2 ANQGSEA, per germline. The CDR3 has 12 residues. The clonotype originates from an adult woman who had mild COVID-19 (a few samples of this study predate the infection). Cell type and time point are not known. Sequences were obtained from PBMCs or a T cell subset sorted from them (not recorded which). The genes are TRBV29-1 and TRBJ2-3; D gene unclear. CDR3 sequence reads: CSVGTPTDTQYF. In nucleotides, the CDR3 is TGCAGCGTTGGGACGCCCACAGATACGCAGTATTTT.